The 27 T cell receptor beta chains below were found in one sample sequenced in a study of blood T cell repertoires in COVID-19. The method was immunoSEQ multiplex PCR; TCRdb's version includes in-frame clones alone and lacks a portion of them. The sample gives around 15,000 clones, almost 85% of which show up once; about 26% is in the top ten. The sequenced sample was peripheral blood. These receptors were collected from a woman in her 70s with active COVID-19.

This clone came up a few times. The chain carries TRBV19 and TRBJ2-7, with D hard to call. Germline loops: CDR1 LNHDA, CDR2 SQIVND (reference sequence). The ends were cut back, 3 bases at V and 3 bases at J, with 9 bases in the middle. This CDR3 is 13 amino acids long. This CDR3 reads CASSMRQFYEQYF. DNA of the CDR3: TGTGCCAGTAGTATGAGGCAGTTCTACGAGCAGTACTTC. The whole variable domain, filled in from reference TRBV19 and TRBJ2-7, reads DGGITQSPKYLFRKEGQNVTLSCEQNLNHDAMYWYRQDPGQGLRLIYYSQIVNDFQKGDIAEGYSVSREKKESFPLTVTSAQKNPTAFYLCASSMRQFYEQYFGPGTRLTVT.

This clone showed up just a few times. The chain uses TRBV6-2 or TRBV6-3 and TRBJ2-1; D is possibly TRBD1 (5 bases). The germline V gene has CDR1 MNHEY and CDR2 SVGEGT. Trimming took off 0 bases at V and 8 bases at J, with 8 bases between the two ends. The CDR3 covers 13 residues. The CDR3 protein is CASSYSIGDEQFF. For the CDR3, the DNA is TGTGCCAGCAGTTACTCGATAGGGGATGAGCAGTTCTTC.

V is TRBV21-1 and J is TRBJ1-5; the table assigns TRBD1, which was not confirmed against the DNA. TRBV21-1 is described as a pseudogene. This CDR3 comprises 18 residues. CDR3 sequence: CASSPHRDSRNSNQPQHF. CDR3 DNA: TGTGCCAGCAGCCCTCACCGGGACAGTCGGAATAGCAATCAGCCCCAGCATTTT.

The rearrangement links TRBV18 to TRBJ2-7; 10 positions agree with TRBD1. The CDR3 has 14 amino acids. Germline V CDR1 and CDR2: KGHSH, LQKENI. Trimming at V came to 4 bases and at J to 5 bases, leaving 5 bases not matched to a gene. DNA of the CDR3: TGTGCCAGCTCACGAGACAGGGGGCAGAACGAGCAGTACTTC. Translated, it gives CASSRDRGQNEQYF.

Comments on this clone: Within the sample, other DNA sequences also encode this same CDR3. The chain carries TRBV24-1 and TRBJ2-7; the D gene is possibly TRBD2 (6 bases). The germline CDR1 and CDR2 sequences are KGHDR and SFDVKD. Trimming removed 1 base at V and 1 base at J, with 25 bases between. The CDR3 consists of 20 residues. As DNA, the CDR3 is TGTGCCACCAGTGATTTTCGGGGACCGAAACCCCGGGGGAGATCCTACGAGCAGTACTTC. The encoded protein is CATSDFRGPKPRGRSYEQYF.

The chain combines TRBV5-1 with TRBJ2-1; weak D call: TRBD1 (5 bases). CDR3 size: 17 residues. Per germline, CDR1 SGHRS and CDR2 YFSETQ. Trimming cost V 2 bases and J 6 bases, with 21 bases left between them. CDR3 residues: CASSLGVSRSRSNEQFF. The DNA for the CDR3 is TGCGCCAGCAGCTTAGGGGTTAGCAGATCCCGCTCCAATGAGCAGTTCTTC. The full variable domain, completed using reference TRBV5-1 and TRBJ2-1, is KAGVTQTPRYLIKTRGQQVTLSCSPISGHRSVSWYQQTPGQGLQFLFEYFSETQRNKGNFPGRFSGRQFSNSRSEMNVSTLELGDSALYLCASSLGVSRSRSNEQFFGPGTRLTVL.

This clone appeared a few times. The chain carries TRBV12-3 or TRBV12-4 and TRBJ1-2, with D possibly TRBD1 on 6 matching bases. This CDR3 has 12 residues. The germline V and J ends were trimmed by 10 bases and 3 bases, with 12 bases remaining between them. The CDR3 DNA is TGTGCCACCACAGGGATGGACTATGGCTACACCTTC. Protein sequence: CATTGMDYGYTF.

This chain connects TRBV4-2 to TRBJ2-3; D is possibly TRBD2 (5 bases). The CDR3 spans 16 residues. Germline-derived CDR1 and CDR2 are LGHNA and YNFKEQ. The V and J ends lost 0 bases and 3 bases respectively, with 13 bases between them. Here the CDR3 reads CASSQERALQTDTQYF. The CDR3 region has the DNA TGTGCCAGCAGCCAAGAGCGGGCCCTGCAGACAGATACGCAGTATTTT.

This rearrangement joins TRBV7-9 to TRBJ2-7, with D unclear. The CDR3 sequence is 11 residues long. V lost 4 bases and J 3 bases, leaving 4 bases between the germline ends. Germline V gene data show CDR1 as SEHNR and CDR2 as FQNEAQ (reference sequence). Here the CDR3 reads CASSSLYEQYF. The CDR3 coding sequence is TGTGCCAGCAGCTCCCTCTACGAGCAGTACTTC.

This chain uses TRBV18 with TRBJ2-7, with TRBD2 matching 8 bases. The CDR3 length is 14 residues. J was trimmed by 4 bases and V by 3 bases; bases with no gene match: 5. Germline V gene sequence: CDR1 KGHSH, CDR2 LQKENI. The chain's CDR3 is CASSPRAGGYEQYF. DNA for the CDR3: TGTGCCAGCTCACCCCGGGCGGGGGGTTACGAGCAGTACTTC.

The chain links TRBV10-3 to TRBJ1-6; a possible D gene is TRBD1 (6 bases). CDR3 length: 19 amino acids. CDR1 is ENHRY and CDR2 is SYGVKD in the germline V gene. V shed 7 bases and J shed 0 bases, with 22 bases lying between them. The CDR3 sequence: CAIKFKGHGIDSYNSPLHF. As DNA, the CDR3 is TGTGCCATCAAATTTAAGGGACACGGGATAGACTCCTATAATTCACCCCTCCACTTT.

V is TRBV20-1 and J is TRBJ2-7; 8 positions match TRBD1. The CDR3 loop spans 14 amino acids. Germline CDR1 and CDR2: DFQATT and SNEGSKA (reference sequence). The V segment lost 3 bases and the J segment 5 bases; nucleotides outside the gene matches: 9. The CDR3 DNA is TGCAGTGCTAGTCCAGGGACAGGTTGGGACGAGCAGTACTTC. It codes for CSASPGTGWDEQYF.

The chain recombines TRBV4-1 with TRBJ2-7, with 7 bases matching TRBD1. V trimming: 4 bases; J trimming: 4 bases; junction bases outside the gene matches: 13. The CDR3 covers 16 residues. The germline gives CDR1 MGHRA, CDR2 YSYEKL. CDR3 sequence (DNA): TGCGCCAGCAGCCCCGAAACGTCGACAGGGCGGTACGAGCAGTACTTC. Translation: CASSPETSTGRYEQYF.

The chain joins TRBV6-5 to TRBJ2-7; 10 positions match TRBD1. Germline V gives CDR1 MNHEY, CDR2 SVGAGI. The CDR3 is 13 residues long. The V and J ends lost 8 bases and 4 bases, in that order; junction bases with no gene match: 5. The CDR3: CASGGTGVYEQYF. As DNA, the CDR3 is TGTGCCAGCGGCGGGACAGGGGTGTACGAGCAGTACTTC.

The chain employs TRBV28 and TRBJ1-2; 7 bases match TRBD1. V lost 4 bases and J lost 2; bases outside the gene matches: 10. The CDR3 consists of 16 residues. Germline lookup yields CDR1 MDHEN and CDR2 SYDVKM. The CDR3 DNA is TGTGCCAGCAGTTCCCGGAAGGGGGCAGGCAACTATGGCTACACCTTC. The encoded protein is CASSSRKGAGNYGYTF.

Only one count was recorded for this clone. The chain recombines TRBV6-1 with TRBJ2-2, with 7 bases aligning to TRBD2. Germline V gene sequence: CDR1 MNHNS, CDR2 SASEGT. V lost 4 bases and J lost 4; bases outside the gene matches: 12. The CDR3 has 17 residues. The CDR3 DNA sequence: TGTGCCAGCAGTGTCATGGGTGGTGGGAGGGTCACCGGGGAGCTGTTTTTT. This codes for CASSVMGGGRVTGELFF.

CDR3 coding DNA: TGTGCCAGCAGTTCCGGACTGAACTACAATGAGCAGTTCTTC. Translating it yields CASSSGLNYNEQFF. The V gene is TRBV28, the J gene TRBJ2-1, with TRBD2 as a possible D gene (5 bases). With 4 bases removed from V and 3 bases from J, the gap between germline ends came to 10 bases. CDR3 size: 14 residues. Germline CDR1 reads MDHEN; CDR2 reads SYDVKM.

By sample fraction, this clone is medium-sized. The V gene is TRBV6-2 or TRBV6-3, the J gene TRBJ2-7; TRBD1 is a possible D gene (5 bases). Germline-derived CDR1 and CDR2 are MNHEY and SVGEGT. CDR3 length equals 14 residues. The V end was cut by 2 bases, the J end by 4 bases, with 12 bases between. The CDR3 sequence: CASSYPRVGYEQYF. The CDR3 DNA is TGTGCCAGCAGTTACCCCAGGGTTGGGTACGAGCAGTACTTC.

This rearrangement joins TRBV11-2 to TRBJ1-1, with TRBD1 identical over 11 bases. Germline loops: CDR1 SGHAT, CDR2 FQNNGV. The J segment lost 4 bases and the V segment lost 6 bases, leaving 7 bases of the junction unmatched. The CDR3 has 15 amino acids. The CDR3 region has the DNA TGTGCCAGCAGGGACCCCGGGACAGGGGGCACTGAAGCTTTCTTT. It translates to CASRDPGTGGTEAFF.

The chain has TRBV13 and TRBJ2-1, with D tentatively TRBD1 (7 bases). The ends were cut back, 2 bases at V and 7 bases at J, with 21 bases in the middle. Germline V gene lookup returns CDR1 PRHDT and CDR2 FYEKMQ (reference sequence). This CDR3 is built from 17 residues. In DNA, the CDR3 is TGTGCCAGCAGCTTAATCGTTTGGCAGGGGGAGGTGAATGAGCAGTTCTTC. Amino acids: CASSLIVWQGEVNEQFF.

The chain combines TRBV11-2 with TRBJ2-7; 7 positions match TRBD1. The CDR3 spans 13 residues. Germline V CDR1 and CDR2: SGHAT, FQNNGV. V lost 5 bases to trimming and J lost 1 base; unmatched junction nucleotides: 2. CDR3 in amino acids: CASSRDRSYEQYF. DNA of the CDR3: TGTGCCAGCAGCCGGGACAGATCCTACGAGCAGTACTTC.

The gene calls are TRBV5-1 and TRBJ2-7; TRBD2 matches 10 bases. The J segment lost 0 bases and the V segment lost 4 bases, leaving 7 bases of the junction unmatched. The CDR3 is 16 residues long. Germline V gene lookup returns CDR1 SGHRS and CDR2 YFSETQ. CDR3 sequence reads: CASSARLAGSSYEQYF. The CDR3 bases are TGCGCCAGCAGCGCCCGACTAGCGGGTAGCTCCTACGAGCAGTACTTC.

V is TRBV5-4 and J is TRBJ1-3; a possible D gene is TRBD1 (6 bases). V was clipped by 0 bases and J by 0 bases, with 10 bases between them. The CDR3 extends over 16 amino acids. The germline V gene encodes CDR1 SGHNT and CDR2 YYREEE (reference sequence). The CDR3 coding sequence is TGTGCCAGCAGCTTGGACGACAGGCGCTCTGGAAACACCATATATTTT. Protein product: CASSLDDRRSGNTIYF.

The chain is built from TRBV2 and TRBJ2-5, with 8 positions matching TRBD1. Germline V lookup: CDR1 SNHLY, CDR2 FYNNEI. The CDR3 runs to 13 residues. The V and J ends lost 5 bases and 5 bases, in that order; junction bases with no gene match: 4. The CDR3 sequence: CASSLRGQETQYF. The DNA of the CDR3 is TGTGCCAGCAGTCTCAGGGGGCAGGAGACCCAGTACTTC.

The gene calls are TRBV5-1 and TRBJ2-1, with D possibly TRBD2 on 6 matching bases. Trimming stripped 3 bases from V and 3 bases from J, with 19 bases between. The CDR3 has 17 residues. CDR1 and CDR2 (germline): SGHRS, YFSETQ. The CDR3 is CASSYGTHLGGYNEQFF. DNA of the CDR3: TGCGCCAGCAGCTACGGGACCCACCTCGGGGGCTACAATGAGCAGTTCTTC.

This clone appeared once. V and J are TRBV6-5 and TRBJ1-1; D might be TRBD1 (5 bases). In germline, CDR1 is MNHEY, CDR2 SVGAGI. V was clipped by 6 bases and J by 6 bases, with 14 bases between them. The CDR3 length is 13 residues. CDR3 sequence reads: CASRGPGGAEAFF. The CDR3 nucleotides are TGTGCCAGCAGGGGACCGGGGGGGGCTGAAGCTTTCTTT.

This rearrangement joins TRBV6-1 to TRBJ2-5, with a weak D call TRBD2 (7 bases). V lost 2 bases, J lost 2 bases, and 12 bases lay in between. The CDR3 is made up of 15 amino acids. Per the germline V gene, CDR1 is MNHNS and CDR2 is SASEGT. The CDR3 here is CASSERGARQETQYF. Written as DNA, the CDR3 is TGTGCCAGCAGTGAACGGGGGGCGAGGCAAGAGACCCAGTACTTC.